The 10 T cell receptor beta chains below were found in one sample sequenced in a study of blood T cell repertoires in COVID-19. The assay was immunoSEQ multiplex PCR, and TCRdb's table has in-frame clones only and misses some. The sample consists of some 220,000 clones, 70% to 90% of them appearing once. The sample taken for sequencing was peripheral blood. These receptors were taken from a woman between 18 and 29 years old who had recovered from COVID-19.

This chain links TRBV19 with TRBJ2-7; the match to TRBD2 covers 7 bases. The CDR3 covers 15 residues. V gave up 1 base and J gave up 2 bases; unmatched junction bases: 5. Germline V gene lookup returns CDR1 LNHDA and CDR2 SQIVND (reference sequence). The CDR3 coding sequence is TGTGCCAGTAGTATAGTAGCGGGCGATACCTACGAGCAGTACTTC. It encodes CASSIVAGDTYEQYF.

The CDR3 sequence: CASSIGGRPYNEQFF. Here the CDR3 DNA reads TGTGCCAGTAGTATTGGCGGGAGGCCCTACAATGAGCAGTTCTTC. The rearrangement joins TRBV19 to TRBJ2-1; 8 nucleotides align to TRBD2. Looked up from germline, CDR1 is LNHDA and CDR2 is SQIVND (reference sequence). Trimming took 3 bases from V and 2 from J; bases not matched to a gene: 3. The CDR3 loop spans 15 amino acids.

V and J are TRBV5-1 and TRBJ2-7; D unclear. Germline values: CDR1 SGHRS, CDR2 YFSETQ. Trimming left V 5 bases short and J 7 bases short, with 13 bases between. The CDR3 spans 12 residues. CDR3 in amino acids: CASRSGGGEQYF. CDR3 bases: TGCGCCAGCAGGTCTGGCGGTGGGGAGCAGTACTTC.

This clone was found once. For the CDR3, the DNA is TGTGCCTCAAAGGACAGCAAAGCTGAAGCTTTCTTT. This gives the protein CASKDSKAEAFF. This chain connects TRBV30 to TRBJ1-1; D perhaps matches TRBD1 (6 bases). The CDR3 spans 12 residues. Germline CDR1 GTSNPN, CDR2 SVGIG (reference sequence). Trimming took off 7 bases at V and 6 bases at J, with 15 bases between the two ends.

V gene TRBV2 combines with J gene TRBJ2-2; D unclear. Looked up from germline, CDR1 is SNHLY and CDR2 is FYNNEI. This CDR3 contains 15 residues. Trimming took off 2 bases at V and 1 base at J, with 8 bases between the two ends. CDR3 sequence (DNA): TGTGCCAGCAGTGAAATCGGCGGGAACACCGGGGAGCTGTTTTTT. This gives the protein CASSEIGGNTGELFF.

Turning to this clone: The sample has other DNA sequences that encode this CDR3 too. The genes are TRBV4-2 and TRBJ2-7; 11 nucleotides match TRBD2. The CDR3 is 16 residues long. Germline CDR1 and CDR2: LGHNA and YNFKEQ. The trim removed 0 bases at V and 0 bases at J, leaving 1 base unmatched. The CDR3 reads CASSQDGTSGSYEQYF. CDR3 bases: TGTGCCAGCAGCCAAGATGGGACTAGCGGCTCCTACGAGCAGTACTTC.

V usage is TRBV29-1 and J usage is TRBJ1-3; 9 bases match TRBD1. The V gene's germline CDR1 is SQVTM and CDR2 ANQGSEA. V dropped 0 bases and J dropped 5; count of bases not matched to a gene: 8. This CDR3 has 16 amino acids. The CDR3 nucleotides are TGCAGCGTTGAAGATCGGGTGGGACAGGGTCGAAACACCATATATTTT. Translating it yields CSVEDRVGQGRNTIYF.

This clone was detected only a few times. V usage is TRBV7-3 and J usage is TRBJ2-1; D gene unclear. CDR1 is SGHTA, CDR2 FQGTGA, per germline. The CDR3 runs 14 residues. Trimming took 8 bases from V and 8 from J, leaving 19 bases between them. The CDR3 sequence is CASSPAGDFYEQFF. The DNA for the CDR3 is TGTGCCAGCTCGCCAGCAGGTGATTTTTATGAGCAGTTCTTC.

The chain is built from TRBV7-3 and TRBJ2-1; no definite D call. The CDR3 extends over 15 amino acids. Germline CDR1 and CDR2: SGHTA and FQGTGA. V was pared by 2 bases and J by 0 bases, with 8 bases between. CDR3 sequence: CASSLGASSYNEQFF. In DNA, the CDR3 is TGTGCCAGCAGCTTAGGTGCGAGCTCCTACAATGAGCAGTTCTTC.

The genes are TRBV7-2 and TRBJ1-2; D is ambiguous. The germline V gene has CDR1 SGHTA and CDR2 FQGNSA. Trimming took 1 base from V and 8 from J, leaving 8 bases between them. The CDR3 length is 12 residues. The DNA for the CDR3 is TGTGCCAGCAGCTTAGGGGGAGGCGGCTACACCTTC. This gives the protein CASSLGGGGYTF. Together with reference TRBV7-2 and TRBJ1-2, the CDR3 gives the full variable domain: GAGVSQSPSNKVTEKGKDVELRCDPISGHTALYWYRQSLGQGLEFLIYFQGNSAPDKSGLPSDRFSAERTGGSVSTLTIQRTQQEDSAVYLCASSLGGGGYTFGSGTRLTVV.